The rows below give T cell receptor beta chains drawn from one sample of a study of cytomegalovirus exposure and HLA in healthy donors. Some clones are missing from TCRdb's copy, which holds only in-frame ones; the method was immunoSEQ multiplex PCR. This sample yields some 140,000 clones, of which roughly three quarters are seen a single time; about 1.4% belongs to the top ten. The sequenced sample consisted of PBMCs. These receptors were obtained from a woman in her 40s in good health and CMV-seronegative. Each CDR3 is given with its conserved first and last residue. A D gene is named only where the DNA matches it firmly. Size values are once, few and many counts, or a class for expanded clones, and some rows have none.

J,D,V,size,CDR3,DNA
TRBJ1-1,TRBD1,TRBV6-5,few,CASSYSGTENTEAFF,TGTGCCAGCAGTTACTCGGGGACAGAGAACACTGAAGCTTTCTTT
TRBJ2-2,-,TRBV28,few,CASWRSALNAGELFF,TGTGCCAGCTGGCGGAGTGCCCTGAACGCCGGGGAGCTGTTTTTT
TRBJ2-3,TRBD1,TRBV15,-,CATSGLWTGSTDTQYF,TGTGCCACCAGCGGCCTTTGGACAGGAAGCACAGATACGCAGTATTTT
TRBJ1-5,-,TRBV6-1,-,CASSDRYGNQPQHF,TGTGCCAGCAGCGACAGGTATGGCAATCAGCCCCAGCATTTT
TRBJ1-2,TRBD1,TRBV5-4,few,CASSSGGTYGYTF,TGTGCCAGCAGCTCAGGGGGGACCTATGGCTACACCTTC
TRBJ1-1,-,TRBV18,-,CASSPKPGQISARNTEAFF,TGTGCCAGCTCACCAAAACCGGGACAAATCTCCGCCCGGAACACTGAAGCTTTCTTT
TRBJ1-2,-,TRBV7-2,-,CASSLDGYGYTF,TGTGCCAGCAGCTTAGACGGCTATGGCTACACCTTC
TRBJ1-2,-,TRBV7-2,-,CASRTTYGGYTF,TGTGCCAGCCGCACCACCTATGGTGGCTACACCTTC
TRBJ2-1,-,TRBV28,-,CASSLKGPSYNEQFF,TGTGCCAGCAGTTTAAAGGGGCCCTCCTACAATGAGCAGTTCTTC
TRBJ2-5,-,TRBV5-4,-,CASSFYGGAVETQYF,TGTGCCAGCAGCTTTTATGGGGGGGCCGTAGAGACCCAGTACTTC
TRBJ2-7,TRBD1,TRBV28,-,CASSLWRDRAHEQYF,TGTGCCAGCAGTTTATGGAGGGACAGGGCCCACGAGCAGTACTTC
TRBJ2-5,-,TRBV6-5,-,CASRATGNQETQYF,TGTGCCAGCAGGGCGACAGGAAACCAAGAGACCCAGTACTTC
TRBJ1-2,TRBD1,TRBV19,-,CASSPQGATVYGYTF,TGTGCCAGTAGTCCACAGGGGGCCACTGTCTATGGCTACACCTTC
TRBJ2-4,TRBD1,TRBV15,-,CATSPAGTGGKNIQYF,TGTGCCACCTCACCCGCCGGGACAGGGGGCAAAAACATTCAGTACTTC
TRBJ1-2,TRBD1,TRBV7-9,-,CASSRQGVEGYTF,TGTGCCAGCAGCCGACAGGGTGTGGAGGGCTACACCTTC
TRBJ2-7,-,TRBV2,once,CASSESFYEQYF,TGTGCCAGCAGTGAATCCTTCTACGAGCAGTACTTC
TRBJ1-2,-,TRBV7-2,-,CASSLVVGLSDGYTF,TGTGCCAGCAGCTTAGTAGTGGGCCTATCAGATGGCTACACCTTC
TRBJ1-2,-,TRBV5-6,few,CASSLSGEGYTF,TGTGCCAGCAGCTTATCAGGGGAAGGCTACACCTTC
TRBJ1-4,TRBD1,TRBV29-1,-,CSVEDPDRGLSNEKLFF,TGCAGCGTTGAAGACCCCGACAGGGGGCTATCTAATGAAAAACTGTTTTTT
TRBJ2-3,TRBD2,TRBV6-5,-,CASSRGLAGGDTQYF,TGTGCCAGCAGTAGGGGACTAGCGGGGGGAGATACGCAGTATTTT
TRBJ1-2,TRBD1,TRBV6-5,-,CASSYQRDSSYGYTF,TGTGCCAGCAGTTACCAGAGGGACAGTTCTTATGGCTACACCTTC
TRBJ1-1,TRBD1,TRBV6-5,-,CASSTSGGISTEAFF,TGTGCCAGCAGTACATCAGGGGGCATCAGCACTGAAGCTTTCTTT
TRBJ1-1,TRBD1,TRBV5-1,few,CASSPGQGKRDTEAFF,TGCGCCAGCAGCCCCGGACAGGGAAAGAGGGACACTGAAGCTTTCTTT